The 29 T cell receptor beta chains listed next were all sequenced from one sample in a study of T cell changes during pregnancy in multiple sclerosis. Produced via immunoSEQ multiplex PCR; TCRdb's table is partial and in-frame only. The sample has 40,000 to 50,000 clones, about 89% seen once. The sequenced sample was CD4+ T cells from peripheral blood mononuclear cells, obtained in the first trimester of pregnancy. The receptors stem from a female donor with multiple sclerosis, enrolled in a pregnancy study.

This chain links TRBV6-4 with TRBJ2-5; TRBD1 agrees at 8 bases. Trimming removed 2 bases from V and 1 base from J; junction bases left unmatched: 6. Germline V gene data show CDR1 as MRHNA and CDR2 as SNTAGT. The CDR3 sequence is 16 residues long. The CDR3: CASSDRQDRGQETQYF. Written as DNA, the CDR3 is TGTGCCAGCAGTGACCGCCAAGACAGGGGCCAAGAGACCCAGTACTTC.

The chain carries TRBV14 and TRBJ1-1; no firm D call. Germline V gene sequence: CDR1 SGHDN, CDR2 FVKESK. The germline V and J ends were trimmed by 3 bases and 0 bases, with 5 bases remaining between them. The CDR3 totals 13 residues. CDR3 region: CASSQSLNTEAFF. The CDR3 DNA follows: TGTGCCAGCAGCCAGTCTCTGAACACTGAAGCTTTCTTT.

CDR3 sequence: CASSVLAEYNEQFF. Here the CDR3 DNA reads TGTGCCAGCTCCGTCCTAGCGGAGTACAATGAGCAGTTCTTC. This chain links TRBV18 with TRBJ2-1; 7 bases fit TRBD2. The V gene end was trimmed by 6 bases and the J gene end by 4 bases; junction bases not matched to a gene: 6. The CDR3 runs 14 residues. CDR1 is KGHSH and CDR2 is LQKENI in the germline V gene.

The chain links TRBV30 to TRBJ1-1; D unclear. CDR3 length equals 15 residues. V lost 0 bases to trimming and J lost 5 bases, with 16 bases between them. The germline gives CDR1 GTSNPN, CDR2 SVGIG (reference sequence). CDR3 sequence (DNA): TGTGCCTGGAGTGTTCTAAGAGGGTGCGTGACTGAAGCTTTCTTT. It encodes CAWSVLRGCVTEAFF.

The V and J genes are TRBV9 and TRBJ2-7, with D perhaps TRBD2 (5 bases). CDR1 and CDR2 (germline): SGDLS, YYNGEE. The CDR3 has 13 residues. V lost 7 bases and J 2 bases, leaving 13 bases between the germline ends. CDR3 DNA: TGTGCCAGCCCCAGAAAAGCGGCCTACGAGCAGTACTTC. Its translation is CASPRKAAYEQYF.

V is TRBV5-5 and J is TRBJ2-1; 7 nucleotides agree with TRBD1. J lost 9 bases, V lost 4 bases, and 7 bases had no gene match. The germline CDR1 and CDR2 sequences are SGHKS and YYEKEE (reference sequence). CDR3 length: 13 amino acids. The DNA of the CDR3 is TGTGCCAGCAGCCTAACAGGGGAAAGTGAGCAGTTCTTC. This sequence encodes CASSLTGESEQFF.

The J gene is TRBJ1-2, the V gene TRBV28; TRBD1 matches 8 bases. After removal of 4 bases from V and 5 bases from J, the junction contained 6 bases not matched to a gene. Germline-derived CDR1 and CDR2 are MDHEN and SYDVKM. This CDR3 contains 14 residues. The DNA of the CDR3 is TGTGCCAGCAGTTCCAGGGGGCGCGGATATGGCTACACCTTC. This encodes CASSSRGRGYGYTF.

This clone occurred a few times. This chain joins TRBV27 and TRBJ1-2; D ambiguous. CDR1 is MNHEY and CDR2 is SMNVEV in the germline V gene (reference sequence). The CDR3 is made up of 13 amino acids. Trimming stripped 8 bases from V and 5 bases from J, with 15 bases between. The CDR3 spells CASSREGNYGYTF. The CDR3 nucleotides read TGTGCCAGCTCCCGGGAGGGTAATTATGGCTACACCTTC.

V usage is TRBV27 and J usage is TRBJ2-5, with TRBD2 identical over 13 bases. V gave up 8 bases and J gave up 1 base; unmatched junction bases: 1. The germline CDR1 and CDR2 sequences are MNHEY and SMNVEV (reference sequence). This CDR3 is built from 14 residues. Here the CDR3 reads CASGLAGAQETQYF. The CDR3 coding sequence is TGTGCCAGCGGACTAGCGGGAGCCCAAGAGACCCAGTACTTC.

The rearrangement links TRBV25-1 to TRBJ2-7; 8 nucleotides match TRBD2. Germline V gene data show CDR1 as MGHDK and CDR2 as SYGVNS. The CDR3 runs 17 residues. Trimming removed 3 bases from V and 4 bases from J; junction bases left unmatched: 14. The DNA for the CDR3 is TGTGCCAGCAGTGATCTAGGGCTGGCGGGGGGCGGATACGAGCAGTACTTC. It codes for CASSDLGLAGGGYEQYF.

This sequence joins TRBV7-2 and TRBJ1-4; unclear D gene. Between the trimmed V and J ends, which lost 5 bases and 9 bases, there was a span of 16 bases. CDR1 is SGHTA, CDR2 FQGNSA, per germline. The CDR3 runs 14 residues. As DNA, the CDR3 is TGTGCCAGCAGCGTGGGAGGCGACCGGAAAAAACTGTTTTTT. Its protein is CASSVGGDRKKLFF.

The chain joins TRBV11-2 to TRBJ1-1; 12 bases align to TRBD1. Trimming took 2 bases from V and 6 from J; bases not matched to a gene: 7. Germline values: CDR1 SGHAT, CDR2 FQNNGV. CDR3 length: 16 residues. This CDR3 is CASSLWLGQGAAEAFF. In DNA form, the CDR3 reads TGTGCCAGCAGCTTATGGCTGGGACAGGGGGCCGCTGAAGCTTTCTTT.

The chain carries TRBV2 and TRBJ1-5; D possibly corresponds to TRBD1 (6 bases). Per germline, CDR1 SNHLY and CDR2 FYNNEI. The CDR3 length is 14 residues. Trimming cost V 4 bases and J 6 bases, with 13 bases left between them. In nucleotides, the CDR3 is TGTGCCAGCAGTGGTTCAGGGGCCACTCAGCCCCAGCATTTT. Its protein is CASSGSGATQPQHF.

The chain couples TRBV28 to TRBJ2-1; TRBD2 matches at 10 bases. The V gene end was trimmed by 5 bases and the J gene end by 4 bases; junction bases not matched to a gene: 8. The germline gives CDR1 MDHEN, CDR2 SYDVKM. The CDR3 extends over 16 amino acids. CDR3 in DNA: TGTGCCAGCAGTACCCCTTCTAGCGGGAGTTACAATGAGCAGTTCTTC. Amino acid sequence: CASSTPSSGSYNEQFF.

This rearrangement joins TRBV4-2 to TRBJ1-5; a weak D match, TRBD1 (5 bases). Germline values: CDR1 LGHNA, CDR2 YNFKEQ. Trimming left V 0 bases short and J 5 bases short, with 11 bases between. There are 15 residues in the CDR3. The CDR3 DNA sequence: TGTGCCAGCAGCCAAGAGGGTCGACAGCATCAGCCCCAGCATTTT. This translates into CASSQEGRQHQPQHF.

The chain has TRBV19 and TRBJ2-2; 9 nucleotides line up with TRBD2. Germline assignment: CDR1 LNHDA and CDR2 SQIVND (reference sequence). V trimming: 2 bases; J trimming: 6 bases; junction bases outside the gene matches: 7. This CDR3 spans 16 amino acids. CDR3 loop: CASSIRSGSQSGELFF. In nucleotides, the CDR3 is TGTGCCAGTAGTATACGTAGCGGGAGTCAGTCCGGGGAGCTGTTTTTT. Full variable domain (missing parts from reference TRBV19 and TRBJ2-2): DGGITQSPKYLFRKEGQNVTLSCEQNLNHDAMYWYRQDPGQGLRLIYYSQIVNDFQKGDIAEGYSVSREKKESFPLTVTSAQKNPTAFYLCASSIRSGSQSGELFFGEGSRLTVL.

This chain joins TRBV4-3 and TRBJ2-7; the match to TRBD2 covers 7 bases. This CDR3 has 15 amino acids. The junction had 8 bases not matched to a gene; V was cut back by 0 bases and J by 6 bases. CDR1 LGHNA and CDR2 YSLEER come from the germline V gene. CDR3 in amino acids: CASSQEWRGGSEQYF. DNA for the CDR3: TGCGCCAGCAGCCAAGAGTGGCGGGGCGGGAGCGAGCAGTACTTC.

This chain connects TRBV19 to TRBJ2-1, with 13 bases that match TRBD2. Trimming took 4 bases from V and 7 from J; bases not matched to a gene: 10. The germline V gene has CDR1 LNHDA and CDR2 SQIVND (reference sequence). This CDR3 is 17 amino acids long. CDR3 bases: TGTGCCAGTAGTAAGCCTACCGGGACTAGCGGGATTAATGAGCAGTTCTTC. This encodes CASSKPTGTSGINEQFF.

This chain uses TRBV23-1 with TRBJ2-5; TRBD1 matches 7 bases. TRBV23-1 is known as an ORF, though its function is uncertain. After removal of 0 bases from V and 3 bases from J, the junction contained 10 bases not matched to a gene. The length of the CDR3 is 17 residues. This CDR3 reads CASSQSRRGRIKETQYF. CDR3 coding DNA: TGCGCCAGCAGTCAATCGAGAAGGGGGCGTATTAAAGAGACCCAGTACTTC.

The V call is TRBV28, the J call TRBJ1-4; 8 bases are a match to TRBD1. The CDR3 spans 15 residues. The ends lost 5 bases at V and 3 bases at J; junction bases unmatched: 5. The V gene's germline CDR1 is MDHEN and CDR2 SYDVKM. CDR3 amino acids: CASSRRTGPNEKLFF. The CDR3 DNA sequence: TGTGCCAGCAGTCGCAGGACAGGGCCTAATGAAAAACTGTTTTTT.

The rearrangement joins TRBV9 to TRBJ2-7, with 8 bases identical to TRBD2. CDR1 SGDLS and CDR2 YYNGEE come from the germline V gene. With V trimmed by 3 bases and J by 5 bases, 7 bases remained unmatched. The CDR3 consists of 14 residues. The CDR3 region has the DNA TGTGCCAGCAGCGCCGAGGGACTAGTAGACGAGCAGTACTTC. Protein product: CASSAEGLVDEQYF.

The CDR3 nucleotides read TGCAGTGCTAGGGAGGGCCGGAGGGCTTTCTTT. It is translated as CSAREGRRAFF. V is TRBV20-1 and J is TRBJ1-1; D is unresolved. Germline V CDR1 and CDR2: DFQATT, SNEGSKA (reference sequence). CDR3 length equals 11 residues. The germline V and J ends were trimmed by 3 bases and 11 bases, with 13 bases remaining between them.

This chain joins TRBV6-6 and TRBJ2-7; 8 nucleotides agree with TRBD2. V was clipped by 6 bases and J by 6 bases; unmatched bases: 16. From germline, CDR1 is MNHNY and CDR2 SVGAGI (reference sequence). There are 16 residues in the CDR3. The DNA of the CDR3 is TGTGCCAGCAGGCGAGATAGCGGGGCCCAGGTTGGCGAGCAGTACTTC. It specifies CASRRDSGAQVGEQYF.

V is TRBV6-6 and J is TRBJ2-1, with 8 bases matching TRBD2. After removal of 5 bases from V and 9 bases from J, the junction contained 9 bases not matched to a gene. The CDR3 runs to 14 residues. Germline V gene sequence: CDR1 MNHNY, CDR2 SVGAGI (reference sequence). CDR3 bases: TGTGCCAGCAGTCCTCGGACTAGCCTAGGTGAGCAGTTCTTC. As protein: CASSPRTSLGEQFF.

The rearrangement links TRBV6-1 to TRBJ2-1, with a possible D match to TRBD2 (5 bases). The germline gives CDR1 MNHNS, CDR2 SASEGT. This CDR3 region has 15 residues. With 3 bases removed from V and 0 bases from J, the gap between germline ends came to 9 bases. CDR3 coding DNA: TGTGCCAGCAGTGAGAGCGGCGGCTCCTACAATGAGCAGTTCTTC. Translating gives CASSESGGSYNEQFF.

Only a few counts were recorded for this clone. The rearrangement uses TRBV7-2 and TRBJ2-1; D possibly corresponds to TRBD1 (6 bases). Trimming pared 5 bases from V and 2 bases from J, leaving 16 bases between. The germline CDR1 and CDR2 sequences are SGHTA and FQGNSA. The CDR3 extends over 16 amino acids. The CDR3 loop reads CASSMNRALTYNEQFF. Written as DNA, the CDR3 is TGTGCCAGCAGCATGAACAGGGCCCTCACCTACAATGAGCAGTTCTTC.

The chain combines TRBV7-8 with TRBJ2-1; 15 nucleotides line up with TRBD2. The germline CDR1 and CDR2 sequences are SGHVS and FQNEAQ. J lost 7 bases, V lost 1 base, and 8 bases had no gene match. CDR3 length equals 18 residues. CDR3 DNA sequence: TGTGCCAGCAGCTTAGGGGGGGGGACTAGCGGGAGGCGGAATGAGCAGTTCTTC. Translation gives CASSLGGGTSGRRNEQFF.

V is TRBV9 and J is TRBJ2-1, with TRBD2 matching over 7 bases. The CDR3 is made up of 16 amino acids. Germline values: CDR1 SGDLS, CDR2 YYNGEE. V shed 6 bases, J shed 4 bases, and the junction held 13 bases outside the gene matches. For the CDR3, the DNA is TGTGCCAGCACCCCTCGAGCGGCTAGCGGTTACAATGAGCAGTTCTTC. Its protein is CASTPRAASGYNEQFF.

The chain combines TRBV4-2 with TRBJ2-5; D unclear. Germline V gives CDR1 LGHNA, CDR2 YNFKEQ. CDR3 length: 12 amino acids. Trimming removed 5 bases at V and 5 bases at J, with 9 bases between. The chain's CDR3 is CASSRSFETQYF. CDR3 DNA sequence: TGTGCCAGCAGCAGGAGTTTTGAGACCCAGTACTTC.